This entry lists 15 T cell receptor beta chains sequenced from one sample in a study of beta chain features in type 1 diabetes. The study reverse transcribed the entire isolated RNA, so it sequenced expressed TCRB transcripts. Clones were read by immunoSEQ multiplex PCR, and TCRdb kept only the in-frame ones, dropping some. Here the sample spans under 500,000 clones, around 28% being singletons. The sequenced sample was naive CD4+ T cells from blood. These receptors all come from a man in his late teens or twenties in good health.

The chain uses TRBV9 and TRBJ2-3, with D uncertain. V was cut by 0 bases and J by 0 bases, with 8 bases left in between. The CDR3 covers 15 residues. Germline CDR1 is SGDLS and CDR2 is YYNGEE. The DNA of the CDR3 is TGTGCCAGCAGCGTAGACCCTTCTAGCACAGATACGCAGTATTTT. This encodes CASSVDPSSTDTQYF.

For the CDR3, the DNA is TGTGCCATCAGTGAGGGGGCGGGAGGACCCGTGAAGACCCAGTACTTC. It codes for CAISEGAGGPVKTQYF. The chain uses TRBV10-3 and TRBJ2-5, with 8 positions matching TRBD2. This CDR3 is 16 amino acids long. Germline lookup yields CDR1 ENHRY and CDR2 SYGVKD. Trimming at V came to 2 bases and at J to 6 bases, leaving 11 bases not matched to a gene.

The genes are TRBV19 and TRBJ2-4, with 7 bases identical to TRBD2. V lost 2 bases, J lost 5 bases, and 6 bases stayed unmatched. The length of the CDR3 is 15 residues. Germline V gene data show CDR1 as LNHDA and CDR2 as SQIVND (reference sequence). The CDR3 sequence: CASSINGGSQNIQYF. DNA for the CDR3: TGTGCCAGTAGTATAAATGGCGGGAGTCAAAACATTCAGTACTTC.

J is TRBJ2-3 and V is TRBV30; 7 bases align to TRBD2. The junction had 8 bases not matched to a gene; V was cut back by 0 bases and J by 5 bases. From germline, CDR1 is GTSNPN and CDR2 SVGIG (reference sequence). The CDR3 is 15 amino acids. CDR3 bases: TGTGCCTGGAGTGTAATAAGGGGCGGGAGAGATACGCAGTATTTT. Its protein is CAWSVIRGGRDTQYF.

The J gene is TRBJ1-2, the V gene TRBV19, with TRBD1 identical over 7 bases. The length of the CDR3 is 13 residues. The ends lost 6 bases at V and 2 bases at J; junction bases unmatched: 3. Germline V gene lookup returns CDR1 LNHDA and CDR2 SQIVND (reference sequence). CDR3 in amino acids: CASSGQANYGYTF. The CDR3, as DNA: TGTGCCAGTAGCGGACAGGCCAACTATGGCTACACCTTC.

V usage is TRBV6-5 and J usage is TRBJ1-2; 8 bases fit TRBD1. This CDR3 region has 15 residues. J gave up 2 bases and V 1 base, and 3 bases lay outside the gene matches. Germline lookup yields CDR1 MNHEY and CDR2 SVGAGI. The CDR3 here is CASSYWTGRNYGYTF. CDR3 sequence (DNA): TGTGCCAGCAGTTACTGGACAGGGAGAAACTATGGCTACACCTTC.

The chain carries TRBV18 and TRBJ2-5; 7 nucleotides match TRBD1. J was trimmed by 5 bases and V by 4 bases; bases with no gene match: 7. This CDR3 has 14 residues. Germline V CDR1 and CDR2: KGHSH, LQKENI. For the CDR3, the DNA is TGTGCCAGCTCACTCGGACAGGCTGCGGAGACCCAGTACTTC. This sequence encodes CASSLGQAAETQYF.

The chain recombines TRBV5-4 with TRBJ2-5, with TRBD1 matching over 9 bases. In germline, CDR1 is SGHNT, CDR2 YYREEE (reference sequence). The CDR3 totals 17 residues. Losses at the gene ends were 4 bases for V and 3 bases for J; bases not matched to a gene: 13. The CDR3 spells CASSLLAGTGNKETQYF. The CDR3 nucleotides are TGTGCCAGCAGCCTGTTGGCCGGGACAGGGAATAAAGAGACCCAGTACTTC.

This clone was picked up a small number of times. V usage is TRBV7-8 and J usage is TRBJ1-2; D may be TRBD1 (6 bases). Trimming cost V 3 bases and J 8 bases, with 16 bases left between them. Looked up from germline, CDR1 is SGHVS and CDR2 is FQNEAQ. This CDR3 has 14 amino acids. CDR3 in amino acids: CASSFAGTMQGYTF. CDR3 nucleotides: TGTGCCAGCAGCTTCGCCGGGACAATGCAAGGCTACACCTTC.

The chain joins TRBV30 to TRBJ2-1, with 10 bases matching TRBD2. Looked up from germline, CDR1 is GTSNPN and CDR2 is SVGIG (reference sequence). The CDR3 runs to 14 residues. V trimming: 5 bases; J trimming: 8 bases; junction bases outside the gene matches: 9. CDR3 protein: CAWGYSGRIHEQFF. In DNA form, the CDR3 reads TGTGCCTGGGGATATAGCGGGAGGATCCATGAGCAGTTCTTC.

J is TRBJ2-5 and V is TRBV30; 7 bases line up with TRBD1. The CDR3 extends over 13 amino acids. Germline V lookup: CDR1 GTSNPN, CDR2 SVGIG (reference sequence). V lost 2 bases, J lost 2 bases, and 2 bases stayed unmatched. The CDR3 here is CAWSRGLQETQYF. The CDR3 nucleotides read TGTGCCTGGAGTAGGGGGCTGCAAGAGACCCAGTACTTC.

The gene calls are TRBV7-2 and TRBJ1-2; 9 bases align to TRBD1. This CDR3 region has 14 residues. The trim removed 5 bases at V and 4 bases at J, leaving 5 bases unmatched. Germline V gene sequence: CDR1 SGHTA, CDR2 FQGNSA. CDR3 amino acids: CASSLGQGPYGYTF. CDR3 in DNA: TGTGCCAGCAGCCTCGGACAGGGGCCCTATGGCTACACCTTC. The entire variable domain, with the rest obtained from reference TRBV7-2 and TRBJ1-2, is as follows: GAGVSQSPSNKVTEKGKDVELRCDPISGHTALYWYRQSLGQGLEFLIYFQGNSAPDKSGLPSDRFSAERTGGSVSTLTIQRTQQEDSAVYLCASSLGQGPYGYTFGSGTRLTVV.

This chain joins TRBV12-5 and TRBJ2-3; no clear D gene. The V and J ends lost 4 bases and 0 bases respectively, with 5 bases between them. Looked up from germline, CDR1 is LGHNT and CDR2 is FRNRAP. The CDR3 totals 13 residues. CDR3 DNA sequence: TGTGCTAGTGGTTCTTATAGCACAGATACGCAGTATTTT. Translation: CASGSYSTDTQYF.

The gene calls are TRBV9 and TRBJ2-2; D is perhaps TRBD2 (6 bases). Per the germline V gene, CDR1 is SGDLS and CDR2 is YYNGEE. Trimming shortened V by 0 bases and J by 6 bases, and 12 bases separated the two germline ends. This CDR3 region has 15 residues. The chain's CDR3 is CASSVGLEAAGELFF. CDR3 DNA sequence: TGTGCCAGCAGCGTAGGACTAGAGGCTGCCGGGGAGCTGTTTTTT.

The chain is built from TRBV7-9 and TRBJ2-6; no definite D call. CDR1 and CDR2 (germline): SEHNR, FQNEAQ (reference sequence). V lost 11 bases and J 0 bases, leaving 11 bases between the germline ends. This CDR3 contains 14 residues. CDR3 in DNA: TGTGCCCCGGGTAGCCTCTCTGGGGCCAACGTCCTGACTTTC. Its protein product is CAPGSLSGANVLTF.